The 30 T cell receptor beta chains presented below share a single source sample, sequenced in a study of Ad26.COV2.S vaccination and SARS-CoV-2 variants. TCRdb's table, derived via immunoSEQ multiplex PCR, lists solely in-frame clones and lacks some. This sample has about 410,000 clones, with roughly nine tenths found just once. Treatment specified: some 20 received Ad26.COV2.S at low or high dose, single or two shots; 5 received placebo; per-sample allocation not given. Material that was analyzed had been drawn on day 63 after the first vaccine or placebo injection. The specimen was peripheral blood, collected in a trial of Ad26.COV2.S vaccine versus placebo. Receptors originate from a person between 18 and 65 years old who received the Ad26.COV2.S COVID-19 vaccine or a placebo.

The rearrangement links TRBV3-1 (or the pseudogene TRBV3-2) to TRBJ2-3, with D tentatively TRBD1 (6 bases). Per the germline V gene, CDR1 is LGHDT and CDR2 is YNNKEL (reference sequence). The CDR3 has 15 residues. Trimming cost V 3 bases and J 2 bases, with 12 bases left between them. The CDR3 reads CASSHNGQLTDTQYF. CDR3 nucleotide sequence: TGTGCCAGCAGCCATAACGGACAGCTCACAGATACGCAGTATTTT.

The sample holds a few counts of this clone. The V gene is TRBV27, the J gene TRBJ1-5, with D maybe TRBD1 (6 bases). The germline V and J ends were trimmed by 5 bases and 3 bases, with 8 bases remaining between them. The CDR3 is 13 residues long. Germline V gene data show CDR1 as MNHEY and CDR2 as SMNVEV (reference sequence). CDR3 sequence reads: CASSGQLNQPQHF. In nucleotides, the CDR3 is TGTGCCAGCAGTGGACAGCTCAATCAGCCCCAGCATTTT.

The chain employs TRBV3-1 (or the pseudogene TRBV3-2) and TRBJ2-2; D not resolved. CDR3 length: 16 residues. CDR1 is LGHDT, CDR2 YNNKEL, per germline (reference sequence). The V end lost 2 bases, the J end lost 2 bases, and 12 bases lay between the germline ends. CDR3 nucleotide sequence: TGTGCCAGCAGCCAAAGGGTTGGAGTAAACACCGGGGAGCTGTTTTTT. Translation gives CASSQRVGVNTGELFF.

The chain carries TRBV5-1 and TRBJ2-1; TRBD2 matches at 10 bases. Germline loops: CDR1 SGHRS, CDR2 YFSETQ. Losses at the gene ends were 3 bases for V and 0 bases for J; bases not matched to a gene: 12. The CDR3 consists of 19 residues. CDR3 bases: TGCGCCAGCAGCTCCAGACTAAGCGGGGGGGTGAGCTCCTACAATGAGCAGTTCTTC. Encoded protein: CASSSRLSGGVSSYNEQFF. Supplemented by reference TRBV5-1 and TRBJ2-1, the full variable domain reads KAGVTQTPRYLIKTRGQQVTLSCSPISGHRSVSWYQQTPGQGLQFLFEYFSETQRNKGNFPGRFSGRQFSNSRSEMNVSTLELGDSALYLCASSSRLSGGVSSYNEQFFGPGTRLTVL.

CDR3 sequence (DNA): TGTGCCAGCAGCCCTTGGACAGGGGGCCGTGTCTACTATGGCTACACCTTC. It translates to CASSPWTGGRVYYGYTF. The chain employs TRBV3-1 (or the pseudogene TRBV3-2) and TRBJ1-2; 11 bases align to TRBD1. Germline CDR1 and CDR2: LGHDT and YNNKEL (reference sequence). The CDR3 is 17 residues long. V lost 4 bases and J lost 3; bases outside the gene matches: 10.

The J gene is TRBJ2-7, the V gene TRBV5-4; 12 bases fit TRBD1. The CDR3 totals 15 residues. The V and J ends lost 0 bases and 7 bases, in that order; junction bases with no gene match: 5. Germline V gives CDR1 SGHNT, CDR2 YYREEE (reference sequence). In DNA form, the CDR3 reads TGTGCCAGCAGCTTGGTTGGGACAGGGGGCGAGGAGCAGTACTTC. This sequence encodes CASSLVGTGGEEQYF.

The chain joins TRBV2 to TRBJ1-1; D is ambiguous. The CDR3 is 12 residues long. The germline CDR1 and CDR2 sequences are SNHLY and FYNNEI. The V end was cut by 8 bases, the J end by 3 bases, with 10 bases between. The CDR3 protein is CASVVEDTEAFF. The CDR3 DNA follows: TGTGCCAGCGTAGTCGAGGACACTGAAGCTTTCTTT.

CDR3 coding DNA: TGCGCCAGCAGCCAAGTTCCAGGGGGGGTTGAAAAACTGTTTTTT. Protein product: CASSQVPGGVEKLFF. The chain is built from TRBV4-1 and TRBJ1-4, with 7 bases matching TRBD1. CDR3 length: 15 amino acids. Germline assignment: CDR1 MGHRA and CDR2 YSYEKL. Losses at the gene ends were 1 base for V and 7 bases for J; bases not matched to a gene: 6.

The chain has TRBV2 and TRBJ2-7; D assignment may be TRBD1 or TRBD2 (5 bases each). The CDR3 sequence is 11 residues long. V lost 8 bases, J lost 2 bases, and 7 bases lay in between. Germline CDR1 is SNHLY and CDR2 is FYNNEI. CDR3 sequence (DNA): TGTGCCAGCGGGGACGCCTACGAGCAGTACTTC. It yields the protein CASGDAYEQYF.

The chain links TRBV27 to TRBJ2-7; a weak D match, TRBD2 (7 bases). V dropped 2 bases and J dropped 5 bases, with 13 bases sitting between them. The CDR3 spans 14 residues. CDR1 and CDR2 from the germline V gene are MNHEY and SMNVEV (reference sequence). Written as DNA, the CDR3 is TGTGCCAGCAGTTTACCCGGGGGGCGCAACGAGCAGTACTTC. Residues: CASSLPGGRNEQYF.

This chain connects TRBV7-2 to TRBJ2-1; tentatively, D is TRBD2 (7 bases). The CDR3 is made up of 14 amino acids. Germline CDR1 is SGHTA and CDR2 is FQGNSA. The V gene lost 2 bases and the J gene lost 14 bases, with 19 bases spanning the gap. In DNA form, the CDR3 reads TGTGCCAGCAGCTTAAGTAGGGGGGGGATGGAGGAGTTCTTC. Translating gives CASSLSRGGMEEFF.

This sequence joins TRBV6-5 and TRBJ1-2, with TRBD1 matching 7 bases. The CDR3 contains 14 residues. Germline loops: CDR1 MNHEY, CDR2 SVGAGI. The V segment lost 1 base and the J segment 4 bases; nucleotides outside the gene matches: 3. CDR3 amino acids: CASSYYRDSYGYTF. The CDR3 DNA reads TGTGCCAGCAGTTACTACCGGGACAGCTATGGCTACACCTTC.

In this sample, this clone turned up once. This chain's CDR3 is CASSLTRRDTQYF. In nucleotides, the CDR3 is TGCGCCAGCAGCTTAACCCGGCGAGATACGCAGTATTTT. The gene calls are TRBV5-1 and TRBJ2-3; D gene uncertain. Germline CDR1 reads SGHRS; CDR2 reads YFSETQ. The CDR3 runs 13 residues. Trimming stripped 2 bases from V and 5 bases from J, with 9 bases between.

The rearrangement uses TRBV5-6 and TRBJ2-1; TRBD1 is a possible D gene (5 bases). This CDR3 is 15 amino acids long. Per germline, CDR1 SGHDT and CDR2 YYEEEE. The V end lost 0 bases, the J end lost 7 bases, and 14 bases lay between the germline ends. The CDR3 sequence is CASSLEGAAYNEQFF. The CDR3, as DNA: TGTGCCAGCAGCTTGGAAGGGGCCGCGTATAATGAGCAGTTCTTC.

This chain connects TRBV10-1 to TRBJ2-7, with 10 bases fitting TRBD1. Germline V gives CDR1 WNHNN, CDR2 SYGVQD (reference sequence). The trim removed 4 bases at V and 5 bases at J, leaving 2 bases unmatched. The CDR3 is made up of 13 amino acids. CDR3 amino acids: CASSGQGADEQYF. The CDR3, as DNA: TGCGCCAGCAGTGGACAGGGGGCAGACGAGCAGTACTTC.

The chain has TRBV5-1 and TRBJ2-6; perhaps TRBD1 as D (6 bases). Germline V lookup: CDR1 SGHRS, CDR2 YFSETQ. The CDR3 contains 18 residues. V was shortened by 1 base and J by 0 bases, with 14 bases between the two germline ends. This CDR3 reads CASSLKQGISSGANVLTF. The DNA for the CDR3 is TGCGCCAGCAGCTTGAAACAGGGTATTAGCTCTGGGGCCAACGTCCTGACTTTC.

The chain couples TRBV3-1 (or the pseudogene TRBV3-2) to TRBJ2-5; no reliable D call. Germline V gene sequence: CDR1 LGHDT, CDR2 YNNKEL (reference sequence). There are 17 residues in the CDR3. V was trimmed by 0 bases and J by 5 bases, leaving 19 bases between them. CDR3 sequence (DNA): TGTGCCAGCAGCCAAGACGGTGAGCCCGATTTGGTGGAGACCCAGTACTTC. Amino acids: CASSQDGEPDLVETQYF.

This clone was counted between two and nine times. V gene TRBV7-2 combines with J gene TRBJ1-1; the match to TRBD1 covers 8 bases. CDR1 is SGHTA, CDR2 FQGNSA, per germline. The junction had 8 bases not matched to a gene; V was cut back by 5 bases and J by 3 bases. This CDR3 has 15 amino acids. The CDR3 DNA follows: TGTGCCAGCAGCGCCCCGACAGGGGCGTACACTGAAGCTTTCTTT. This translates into CASSAPTGAYTEAFF.

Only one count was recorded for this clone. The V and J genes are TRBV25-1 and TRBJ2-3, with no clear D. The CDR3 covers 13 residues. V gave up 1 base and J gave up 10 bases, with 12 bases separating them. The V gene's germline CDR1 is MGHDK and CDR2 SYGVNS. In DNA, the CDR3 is TGTGCCAGCAGTGAATTTCTCGATCGGGCGCAGTATTTT. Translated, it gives CASSEFLDRAQYF.

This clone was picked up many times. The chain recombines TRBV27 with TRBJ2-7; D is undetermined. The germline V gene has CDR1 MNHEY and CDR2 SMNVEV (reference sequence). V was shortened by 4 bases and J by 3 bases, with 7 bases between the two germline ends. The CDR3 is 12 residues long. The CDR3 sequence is CASSSSYYEQYF. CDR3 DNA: TGTGCCAGCAGTTCATCATACTACGAGCAGTACTTC.

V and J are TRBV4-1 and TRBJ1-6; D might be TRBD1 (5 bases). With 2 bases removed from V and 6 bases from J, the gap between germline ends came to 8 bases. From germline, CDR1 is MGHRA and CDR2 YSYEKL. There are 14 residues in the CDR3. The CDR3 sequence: CASSQFRANSPLHF. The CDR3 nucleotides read TGCGCCAGCAGCCAATTCAGGGCTAATTCACCCCTCCACTTT.

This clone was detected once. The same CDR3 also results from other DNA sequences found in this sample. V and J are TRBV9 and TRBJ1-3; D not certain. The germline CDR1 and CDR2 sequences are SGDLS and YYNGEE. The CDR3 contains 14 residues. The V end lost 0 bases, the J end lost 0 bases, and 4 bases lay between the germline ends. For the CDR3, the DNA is TGTGCCAGCAGCGTAGCGGGCTCTGGAAACACCATATATTTT. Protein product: CASSVAGSGNTIYF.

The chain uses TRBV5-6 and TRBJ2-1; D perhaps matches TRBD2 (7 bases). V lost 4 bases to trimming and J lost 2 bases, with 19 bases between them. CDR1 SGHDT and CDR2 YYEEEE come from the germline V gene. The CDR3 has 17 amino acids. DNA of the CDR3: TGTGCCAGCAGCAGAGGGGTTGCGGGGGCGGCCTACAATGAGCAGTTCTTC. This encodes CASSRGVAGAAYNEQFF.

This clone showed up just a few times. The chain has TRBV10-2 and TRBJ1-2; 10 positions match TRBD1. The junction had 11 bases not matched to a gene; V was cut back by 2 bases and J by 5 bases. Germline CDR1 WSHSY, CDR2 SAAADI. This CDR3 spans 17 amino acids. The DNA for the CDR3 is TGCGCCAGCAGTGAGACGGCCACCGGGACAGGGGAATATGGCTACACCTTC. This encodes CASSETATGTGEYGYTF.

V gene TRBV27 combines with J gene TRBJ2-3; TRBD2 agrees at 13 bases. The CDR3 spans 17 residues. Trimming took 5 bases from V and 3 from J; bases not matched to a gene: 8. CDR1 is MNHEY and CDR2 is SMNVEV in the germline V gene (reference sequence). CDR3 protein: CASSGTSGEELTDTQYF. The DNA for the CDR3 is TGTGCCAGCAGTGGGACTAGCGGGGAAGAATTGACAGATACGCAGTATTTT.

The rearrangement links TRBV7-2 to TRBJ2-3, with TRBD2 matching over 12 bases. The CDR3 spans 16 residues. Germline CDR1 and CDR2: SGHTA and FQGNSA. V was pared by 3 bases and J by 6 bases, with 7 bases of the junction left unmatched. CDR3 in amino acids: CASSFGTSGLVDTQYF. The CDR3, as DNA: TGTGCCAGCAGCTTCGGGACTAGCGGGCTCGTGGATACGCAGTATTTT.

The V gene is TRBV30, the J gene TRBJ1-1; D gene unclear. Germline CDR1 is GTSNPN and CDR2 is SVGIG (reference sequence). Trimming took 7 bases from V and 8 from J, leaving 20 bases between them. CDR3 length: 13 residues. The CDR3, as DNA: TGTGCCTCCCGCTTGGGGATAGAACGGGAAGCTTTCTTT. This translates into CASRLGIEREAFF.

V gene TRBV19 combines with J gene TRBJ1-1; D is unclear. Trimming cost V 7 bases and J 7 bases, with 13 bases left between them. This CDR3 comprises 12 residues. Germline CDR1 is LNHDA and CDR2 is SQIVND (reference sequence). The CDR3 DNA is TGTGCCAGTATAAGGGCGGAGGGTGAAGCTTTCTTT. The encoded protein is CASIRAEGEAFF. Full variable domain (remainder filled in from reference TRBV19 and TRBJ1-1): DGGITQSPKYLFRKEGQNVTLSCEQNLNHDAMYWYRQDPGQGLRLIYYSQIVNDFQKGDIAEGYSVSREKKESFPLTVTSAQKNPTAFYLCASIRAEGEAFFGQGTRLTVV.

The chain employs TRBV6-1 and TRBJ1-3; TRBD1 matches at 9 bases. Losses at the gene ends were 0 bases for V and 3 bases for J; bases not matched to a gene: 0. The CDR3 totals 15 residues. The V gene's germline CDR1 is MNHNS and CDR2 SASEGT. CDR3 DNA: TGTGCCAGCAGTGAAGCGGGACAGGGTGGAAACACCATATATTTT. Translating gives CASSEAGQGGNTIYF.

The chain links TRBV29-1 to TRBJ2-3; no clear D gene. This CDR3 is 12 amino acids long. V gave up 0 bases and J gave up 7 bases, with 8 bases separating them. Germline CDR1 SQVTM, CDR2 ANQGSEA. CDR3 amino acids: CSVEDGDNTQYF. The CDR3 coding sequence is TGCAGCGTTGAAGATGGAGATAATACGCAGTATTTT.